The 17 T cell receptor beta chains below were found in one sample sequenced in a study of T cells in Graves' hyperthyroidism and ophthalmopathy. Authors of the study amplified TCR beta CDR3 regions from RNA transcripts. A first-round RT-PCR of the TCR CDR3 used the HTBI primer set. TCRdb reanalysed the multiplex PCR reads using MiXCR and keeps one entry per CDR3 protein. The table lists 600,000 to 700,000 distinct CDR3 sequences, 14% to 15% of them singletons. Input material: blood. The source of these receptors is a woman aged 40 to 50 with Graves' ophthalmopathy.

At least ten counts were recorded for this clonotype. J is TRBJ1-2 and V is TRBV9; D possibly corresponds to TRBD1 (5 bases). The germline V gene has CDR1 SGDLS and CDR2 YYNGEE. The CDR3 consists of 15 residues. V lost 1 base to trimming and J lost 4 bases, with 14 bases between them. The CDR3 sequence is CASSVPPTGVYGYTF. Written as DNA, the CDR3 is TGTGCCAGCAGCGTACCCCCAACAGGAGTCTATGGCTACACCTTC.

V and J are TRBV6-1 and TRBJ1-5; D not certain. CDR1 is MNHNS and CDR2 is SASEGT in the germline V gene. The CDR3 has 15 amino acids. Trimming pared 2 bases from V and 0 bases from J, leaving 8 bases between. The CDR3 region is CASSEMTNSNQPQHF. CDR3 coding DNA: TGTGCCAGCAGTGAAATGACGAATAGCAATCAGCCCCAGCATTTT.

This clonotype occurred many times. The rearrangement joins TRBV29-1 to TRBJ1-2; 10 bases are a match to TRBD1. Germline trimming cut 2 bases from V and 4 bases from J; bases unmatched to any gene: 10. The CDR3 spans 16 residues. Germline V lookup: CDR1 SQVTM, CDR2 ANQGSEA. DNA for the CDR3: TGCAGCGTTGAAAGCTGGCGGGACAGGGGCCCCTATGGCTACACCTTC. Encoded protein: CSVESWRDRGPYGYTF.

The chain joins TRBV27 to TRBJ2-5; D is perhaps TRBD1 or TRBD2 (5 bases each). Germline CDR1 reads MNHEY; CDR2 reads SMNVEV (reference sequence). The CDR3 spans 15 residues. The V gene lost 1 base and the J gene lost 6 bases, with 15 bases spanning the gap. The CDR3 nucleotides read TGTGCCAGCAGTTTATTGGGGACGTCTTGGCAGACCCAGTACTTC. It is translated as CASSLLGTSWQTQYF.

This clonotype was seen repeatedly, ten times or more. The V call is TRBV5-1, the J call TRBJ2-4, with 7 bases identical to TRBD2. Germline values: CDR1 SGHRS, CDR2 YFSETQ. This CDR3 comprises 15 residues. V dropped 4 bases and J dropped 5; count of bases not matched to a gene: 9. The CDR3 DNA follows: TGCGCCAGCAGCCCTTACGCTAGCGGCGAAAACATTCAGTACTTC. It translates to CASSPYASGENIQYF.

At least ten counts were recorded for this clonotype. The V and J genes are TRBV28 and TRBJ1-2; a weak D match, TRBD1 (6 bases). This CDR3 is 14 amino acids long. Germline lookup yields CDR1 MDHEN and CDR2 SYDVKM. V was trimmed by 3 bases and J by 5 bases, leaving 13 bases between them. Here the CDR3 DNA reads TGTGCCAGCAGTTTCCGGGGAGGGGGTTATGGCTACACCTTC. It encodes CASSFRGGGYGYTF.

V and J are TRBV6-1 and TRBJ1-2; tentative D call: TRBD1 (6 bases). Between the trimmed V and J ends, which lost 6 bases and 1 base, there was a span of 12 bases. CDR1 and CDR2 (germline): MNHNS, SASEGT. The CDR3 is 14 amino acids. The CDR3, as DNA: TGTGCCAGCAGGTCCGGGACAATTAACTATGGCTACACCTTC. It codes for CASRSGTINYGYTF.

In this sample, this clonotype turned up a few times. V usage is TRBV6-1 and J usage is TRBJ2-5, with D unclear. CDR3 length equals 13 residues. CDR1 is MNHNS, CDR2 SASEGT, per germline. The V gene lost 6 bases and the J gene lost 5 bases, with 13 bases spanning the gap. The CDR3 region has the DNA TGTGCCAGCAGCCGGGTGCCTGGGGAGACCCAGTACTTC. Translated, it gives CASSRVPGETQYF.

This clonotype has just a few counts. The V and J genes are TRBV9 and TRBJ1-1; no clear D. The CDR3 covers 14 residues. Germline V lookup: CDR1 SGDLS, CDR2 YYNGEE. Between the trimmed V and J ends, which lost 2 bases and 1 base, there was a span of 9 bases. The CDR3 reads CASSVTEQNTEAFF. CDR3 sequence (DNA): TGTGCCAGCAGCGTCACGGAGCAGAACACTGAAGCTTTCTTT.

This clonotype was detected many times. The chain uses TRBV6-1 and TRBJ1-2, with D possibly being TRBD1 (6 bases). Germline V gene lookup returns CDR1 MNHNS and CDR2 SASEGT. V was trimmed by 3 bases and J by 4 bases, leaving 12 bases between them. CDR3 size: 14 residues. CDR3 loop: CASSDPGQTYGYTF. The CDR3 nucleotides read TGTGCCAGCAGTGACCCCGGACAGACCTATGGCTACACCTTC.

This clonotype was recorded at least ten times. The chain couples TRBV30 to TRBJ1-5, with D perhaps TRBD1 (5 bases). This CDR3 contains 13 residues. The V and J ends lost 2 bases and 6 bases respectively, with 11 bases between them. Germline V gene sequence: CDR1 GTSNPN, CDR2 SVGIG (reference sequence). The CDR3 bases are TGTGCCTGGAGTCAGGGCGAGAGTCAGCCCCAGCATTTT. Encoded protein: CAWSQGESQPQHF. Based on the CDR3 plus reference TRBV30 and TRBJ1-5, the full variable domain is SQTIHQWPATLVQPVGSPLSLECTVEGTSNPNLYWYRQAAGRGLQLLFYSVGIGQISSEVPQNLSASRPQDRQFILSSKKLLLSDSGFYLCAWSQGESQPQHFGDGTRLSIL.

This clonotype was seen ten or more times. The chain carries TRBV4-2 and TRBJ1-1, with D perhaps TRBD1 (5 bases). V shed 1 base and J shed 3 bases, with 12 bases lying between them. Germline-derived CDR1 and CDR2 are LGHNA and YNFKEQ. The CDR3 contains 15 residues. The CDR3 protein is CASSQGLGGDTEAFF. The CDR3 bases are TGTGCCAGCAGCCAAGGTCTGGGGGGAGACACTGAAGCTTTCTTT.

This clonotype was counted ten times or more. V and J are TRBV28 and TRBJ2-7, with D tentatively TRBD1 (6 bases). The length of the CDR3 is 17 residues. The V gene's germline CDR1 is MDHEN and CDR2 SYDVKM. V lost 6 bases and J lost 5, with 26 bases in between. CDR3 sequence: CASSPWSGGRQAHEQYF. Written as DNA, the CDR3 is TGTGCCAGCAGCCCCTGGAGCGGAGGCAGACAGGCTCACGAGCAGTACTTC. Supplemented by reference TRBV28 and TRBJ2-7, the full variable domain reads DVKVTQSSRYLVKRTGEKVFLECVQDMDHENMFWYRQDPGLGLRLIYFSYDVKMKEKGDIPEGYSVSREKKERFSLILESASTNQTSMYLCASSPWSGGRQAHEQYFGPGTRLTVT.

Ten or more counts support this clonotype. The CDR3 region is CASRTGGGTEAFF. The CDR3 DNA sequence: TGTGCCAGCAGGACGGGGGGAGGGACTGAAGCTTTCTTT. The chain couples TRBV6-5 to TRBJ1-1; a possible D gene is TRBD1 (5 bases). The CDR3 length is 13 residues. Per germline, CDR1 MNHEY and CDR2 SVGAGI. Trimming cost V 6 bases and J 5 bases, with 13 bases left between them.

This clonotype showed up many times. The chain employs TRBV20-1 and TRBJ1-1; perhaps TRBD1 as D (5 bases). CDR1 is DFQATT and CDR2 is SNEGSKA in the germline V gene (reference sequence). Trimming stripped 6 bases from V and 6 bases from J, with 32 bases between. This CDR3 is 18 amino acids long. CDR3 protein: CSAYSGRATGAGRPEAFF. The CDR3, as DNA: TGCAGTGCCTATTCTGGAAGGGCTACAGGTGCTGGTCGACCTGAAGCTTTCTTT.

This clonotype came up many times. At one boundary the junction diverges from the germline segment, which might be a read error. The chain has TRBV7-9 and TRBJ2-2; D gene uncertain. The CDR3 extends over 12 amino acids. From germline, CDR1 is SEHNR and CDR2 FQNEAQ (reference sequence). The CDR3 bases are TGCGCCAGCAGCTTGGCGGCCGGGGAGCTGTTTTTT. Translating gives CASSLAAGELFF. Full variable domain (rest looked up from reference TRBV7-9 and TRBJ2-2): DTGVSQNPRHKITKRGQNVTFRCDPISEHNRLYWYRQTLGQGPEFLTYFQNEAQLEKSRLLSDRFSAERPKGSFSTLEIQRTEQGDSAMYLCASSLAAGELFFGEGSRLTVL.

The V gene is TRBV19, the J gene TRBJ2-5; TRBD1 or TRBD2 may be the D gene (6 bases each). Germline V gene sequence: CDR1 LNHDA, CDR2 SQIVND (reference sequence). The CDR3 loop spans 15 amino acids. V dropped 2 bases and J dropped 4 bases, with 14 bases sitting between them. The CDR3 loop reads CASSITFRGGETQYF. In DNA form, the CDR3 reads TGTGCCAGTAGTATAACTTTCAGGGGAGGAGAGACCCAGTACTTC.